What follows are 2 T cell receptor beta chains derived from one specimen sequenced in a study of CD8+ T cells in alopecia areata. RNA was isolated and reverse transcribed to cDNA, the sequencing template. The data were produced by immunoSEQ multiplex PCR, yet TCRdb's version contains in-frame clones alone and is incomplete. The sample has 80,000 to 100,000 clones; 35% to 50% are singletons. The source material was CD4+ T cells sorted from blood. The source is a human donor with alopecia areata.

About this clone: This could be a read error, since a much larger clone is one nucleotide away. The sample contains more than one DNA sequence encoding this CDR3. The V call is TRBV7-2, the J call TRBJ2-6; D uncertain. Looked up from germline, CDR1 is SGHTA and CDR2 is FQGNSA. The CDR3 spans 13 residues. Trimming left V 8 bases short and J 0 bases short, with 5 bases between. The CDR3 region is CASRDSGANVLTF. In DNA form, the CDR3 reads TGTGCCAGCCGAGACTCTGGGGCCAACGTCCTGACTTTC. The entire variable domain, with the rest obtained from reference TRBV7-2 and TRBJ2-6, is as follows: GAGVSQSPSNKVTEKGKDVELRCDPISGHTALYWYRQSLGQGLEFLIYFQGNSAPDKSGLPSDRFSAERTGGSVSTLTIQRTQQEDSAVYLCASRDSGANVLTFGAGSRLTVL.

The table lists this clone with a few counts. This chain joins TRBV11-2 and TRBJ2-5; D gene ambiguous. V gave up 1 base and J gave up 2 bases, with 11 bases separating them. The CDR3 sequence is 15 residues long. Germline CDR1 is SGHAT and CDR2 is FQNNGV. The CDR3 bases are TGTGCCAGCAGCTTAGTCATAGGGATTCAAGAGACCCAGTACTTC. Its translation: CASSLVIGIQETQYF.